Presented here are 26 T cell receptor beta chains from one specimen sequenced in a study of T-cell reconstitution after alpha-beta-depleted transplantation in children. Researchers prepared the TCRbeta library using unique molecular identifiers, the study reports. TCRdb reprocessed the PCR reads with MiXCR, giving one entry per CDR3 protein. The data contain approximately 520,000 distinct CDR3 sequences, approximately 32% of them singletons. The specimen comprised PBMCs from the stem cell graft donor, sampled from the stem cell graft. The receptors were sampled from a human donor who donated a stem cell graft to a child with aplastic anemia.

V gene TRBV6-1 combines with J gene TRBJ2-3; TRBD2 matches 7 bases. Trimming at V came to 3 bases and at J to 4 bases, leaving 7 bases not matched to a gene. Germline CDR1 and CDR2: MNHNS and SASEGT. The CDR3 runs to 15 residues. The CDR3: CASSEVSGKADTQYF. CDR3 coding DNA: TGTGCCAGCAGTGAGGTCAGCGGGAAGGCAGATACGCAGTATTTT.

This clonotype was detected a few times. The chain employs TRBV7-2 and TRBJ1-2; 12 bases are shared with TRBD1. Losses at the gene ends were 1 base for V and 7 bases for J; bases not matched to a gene: 10. This CDR3 is 17 amino acids long. From germline, CDR1 is SGHTA and CDR2 FQGNSA. DNA for the CDR3: TGTGCCAGCAGCTTAGGTTTCGGGACAGGGGGCAAAGGTGGCTACACCTTC. Amino acids: CASSLGFGTGGKGGYTF. Using reference TRBV7-2 and TRBJ1-2 for the parts outside the CDR3, the full variable domain is GAGVSQSPSNKVTEKGKDVELRCDPISGHTALYWYRQSLGQGLEFLIYFQGNSAPDKSGLPSDRFSAERTGGSVSTLTIQRTQQEDSAVYLCASSLGFGTGGKGGYTFGSGTRLTVV.

This clonotype has more than one count but fewer than ten. This chain links TRBV28 with TRBJ1-4, with 8 bases that match TRBD1. There are 14 residues in the CDR3. In germline, CDR1 is MDHEN, CDR2 SYDVKM. V trimming: 5 bases; J trimming: 7 bases; junction bases outside the gene matches: 6. The DNA for the CDR3 is TGTGCCAGCAGTGCGCAGGGGGCTGGTGAAAAACTGTTTTTT. As protein: CASSAQGAGEKLFF. Together with reference TRBV28 and TRBJ1-4, the CDR3 gives the full variable domain: DVKVTQSSRYLVKRTGEKVFLECVQDMDHENMFWYRQDPGLGLRLIYFSYDVKMKEKGDIPEGYSVSREKKERFSLILESASTNQTSMYLCASSAQGAGEKLFFGSGTQLSVL.

About this clonotype itself: The junction does not match germline at one end; this may be a read error. The V gene is TRBV5-1, the J gene TRBJ2-6, with D maybe TRBD1 (6 bases). CDR3 length: 17 amino acids. Germline CDR1 and CDR2: SGHRS and YFSETQ. CDR3: CASSLERTASGANVLTF. The CDR3 bases are TGCGCCAGCAGTTTGGAACGGACAGCCTCTGGGGCCAACGTCCTGACTTTC.

This chain links TRBV29-1 with TRBJ2-3; TRBD2 aligns across 7 bases. CDR1 is SQVTM, CDR2 ANQGSEA, per germline. V lost 4 bases and J lost 4; bases outside the gene matches: 11. The CDR3 loop spans 15 amino acids. Here the CDR3 reads CSVVKGGSVADTQYF. CDR3 in DNA: TGCAGCGTTGTAAAAGGCGGGAGTGTCGCAGATACGCAGTATTTT.

CDR3 DNA sequence: TGTGCCAGCAGCGGACTAGGGGAGTTCTTC. Its protein is CASSGLGEFF. The V and J genes are TRBV12-3 or TRBV12-4 and TRBJ2-1; 7 bases are a match to TRBD2. The CDR3 extends over 10 amino acids. The junction had 4 bases not matched to a gene; V was cut back by 6 bases and J by 14 bases.

Only a few counts were recorded for this clonotype. This chain links TRBV19 with TRBJ1-3, with a weak D call TRBD1 (6 bases). Germline CDR1 LNHDA, CDR2 SQIVND (reference sequence). This CDR3 comprises 19 residues. The ends were cut back, 8 bases at V and 0 bases at J, with 26 bases in the middle. CDR3 amino acids: CASLSRDKKPETSGNTIYF. The CDR3 DNA reads as TGTGCCAGTCTCAGCCGGGACAAGAAACCCGAAACCTCTGGAAACACCATATATTTT.

This clonotype was seen only a few times. The chain employs TRBV10-3 and TRBJ2-3, with D perhaps TRBD2 (5 bases). The germline V gene encodes CDR1 ENHRY and CDR2 SYGVKD. The CDR3 has 14 amino acids. V was shortened by 2 bases and J by 1 base, with 7 bases between the two germline ends. The CDR3 coding sequence is TGTGCCATCAGTGAGGGACTTCGCACAGATACGCAGTATTTT. Protein product: CAISEGLRTDTQYF.

This clonotype was recorded once. This chain uses TRBV27 with TRBJ1-2; TRBD1 aligns across 12 bases. Germline lookup yields CDR1 MNHEY and CDR2 SMNVEV (reference sequence). V gave up 0 bases and J gave up 0 bases; unmatched junction bases: 11. The CDR3 is made up of 20 amino acids. Here the CDR3 reads CASSLSAGTGGRKANYGYTF. CDR3 DNA sequence: TGTGCCAGCAGTTTATCCGCCGGGACAGGGGGCAGGAAAGCTAACTATGGCTACACCTTC.

A few counts support this clonotype. The chain links TRBV7-8 to TRBJ1-2; D unclear. With 3 bases removed from V and 2 bases from J, the gap between germline ends came to 13 bases. Germline-derived CDR1 and CDR2 are SGHVS and FQNEAQ. This CDR3 has 15 amino acids. The CDR3 spells CASSLGIDRNYGYTF. The CDR3 DNA reads TGTGCCAGCAGCTTGGGGATTGATCGAAACTATGGCTACACCTTC.

This clonotype came up a few times. V usage is TRBV6-1 and J usage is TRBJ1-4; D may be TRBD1 (6 bases). V lost 4 bases and J 3 bases, leaving 15 bases between the germline ends. CDR1 and CDR2 from the germline V gene are MNHNS and SASEGT. The CDR3 runs 16 residues. CDR3: CASSGATGHSNEKLFF. CDR3 coding DNA: TGTGCCAGCAGTGGTGCGACGGGACACTCTAATGAAAAACTGTTTTTT.

The CDR3 is CASSQPVGTGRSEAFF. CDR3 coding DNA: TGCGCCAGCAGCCAACCCGTCGGGACAGGGCGTTCTGAAGCTTTCTTT. J is TRBJ1-1 and V is TRBV4-1; 9 positions match TRBD1. CDR3 length: 16 residues. Germline CDR1 and CDR2: MGHRA and YSYEKL. The junction had 10 bases not matched to a gene; V was cut back by 2 bases and J by 6 bases.

This clonotype was observed a few times. This chain links TRBV7-2 with TRBJ1-1, with D maybe TRBD1 (6 bases). The DNA end lines up better with TRBJ1-6; the J call may be wrong. Germline assignment: CDR1 SGHTA and CDR2 FQGNSA. The CDR3 loop spans 11 amino acids. The CDR3 DNA sequence: TGTGCCAGCAGCATCCGGGACAAACTCCACTTT. Its translation is CASSIRDKLHF.

This clonotype appeared a few times. The CDR3 protein is CASSSSGTSISPLHF. The DNA for the CDR3 is TGTGCCAGCTCCTCCTCTGGGACATCGATTTCACCCCTCCACTTT. The V and J genes are TRBV27 and TRBJ1-6, with a tentative D call TRBD1 (6 bases). The germline CDR1 and CDR2 sequences are MNHEY and SMNVEV (reference sequence). There are 15 residues in the CDR3. The ends were cut back, 8 bases at V and 9 bases at J, with 20 bases in the middle.

This clonotype has only a few counts. V usage is TRBV20-1 and J usage is TRBJ1-2; D gene uncertain. V was cut by 3 bases and J by 2 bases, with 10 bases left in between. The germline gives CDR1 DFQATT, CDR2 SNEGSKA (reference sequence). CDR3 length: 13 amino acids. The CDR3 reads CSASRTGNYGYTF. CDR3 DNA sequence: TGCAGTGCTAGCAGGACTGGGAACTATGGCTACACCTTC.

This clonotype showed up just a few times. This chain joins TRBV6-1 and TRBJ1-1, with 10 bases fitting TRBD1. This CDR3 comprises 16 residues. Germline loops: CDR1 MNHNS, CDR2 SASEGT. V shed 5 bases, J shed 3 bases, and the junction held 9 bases outside the gene matches. The CDR3 here is CASSRQGAGVHTEAFF. CDR3 bases: TGTGCCAGCAGTCGACAGGGGGCCGGGGTGCACACTGAAGCTTTCTTT.

V usage is TRBV2 and J usage is TRBJ2-7; D gene ambiguous. CDR3 length: 10 residues. The V and J ends lost 9 bases and 2 bases respectively, with 5 bases between them. Germline loops: CDR1 SNHLY, CDR2 FYNNEI. The CDR3 here is CASAAYEQYV. DNA for the CDR3: TGTGCCAGTGCCGCCTACGAGCAGTACGTC.

This clonotype was detected a few times. The rearrangement links TRBV12-3 or TRBV12-4 to TRBJ2-1, with a possible D match to TRBD2 (5 bases). The V end lost 6 bases, the J end lost 4 bases, and 16 bases lay between the germline ends. The length of the CDR3 is 15 residues. CDR3 sequence: CASSRWRAQYNEQFF. Written as DNA, the CDR3 is TGTGCCAGCAGCCGGTGGCGGGCCCAATACAATGAGCAGTTCTTC.

This clonotype has more than one count but fewer than ten. The V gene is TRBV12-3 or TRBV12-4, the J gene TRBJ2-2; D is unclear. The CDR3 is 15 residues long. The V and J ends lost 5 bases and 6 bases respectively, with 16 bases between them. The CDR3 sequence: CASSPETSVPGELFF. The DNA of the CDR3 is TGTGCCAGCAGTCCGGAGACGAGTGTTCCCGGGGAGCTGTTTTTT.

The chain has TRBV25-1 and TRBJ2-7; D is uncertain. Trimming left V 1 base short and J 7 bases short, with 8 bases between. Germline V gene data show CDR1 as MGHDK and CDR2 as SYGVNS. This CDR3 contains 12 residues. The CDR3: CASSESSTEQYF. The CDR3, as DNA: TGTGCCAGCAGTGAATCGTCCACTGAGCAGTACTTC.

This clonotype was seen only a few times. The V call is TRBV12-3 or TRBV12-4, the J call TRBJ2-3; D is unresolved. The CDR3 loop spans 17 amino acids. With 5 bases removed from V and 1 base from J, the gap between germline ends came to 19 bases. The CDR3 spells CASSLSPDVRGTDTQYF. The CDR3 region has the DNA TGTGCCAGCAGTCTTTCCCCCGACGTGCGTGGCACAGATACGCAGTATTTT.

This clonotype was seen more than once but under ten times. The chain combines TRBV29-1 with TRBJ1-2, with D hard to call. The CDR3 has 14 amino acids. V was clipped by 0 bases and J by 8 bases, with 16 bases between them. Germline V gene lookup returns CDR1 SQVTM and CDR2 ANQGSEA. CDR3 loop: CSVEDLYGRFGYTF. Here the CDR3 DNA reads TGCAGCGTTGAAGATCTTTACGGCCGTTTCGGCTACACCTTC.

The chain employs TRBV7-6 and TRBJ1-1; no reliable D call. Germline values: CDR1 SGHVS, CDR2 FNYEAQ. This CDR3 is 13 amino acids long. V lost 4 bases to trimming and J lost 3 bases, with 9 bases between them. Here the CDR3 reads CASSYNADTEAFF. CDR3 nucleotides: TGTGCCAGCAGCTATAACGCGGACACTGAAGCTTTCTTT.

This clonotype has a handful of counts. The DNA for the CDR3 is TGTGCCAGCAGAACCCTAAACAATGAGCAGTTCTTC. This encodes CASRTLNNEQFF. The rearrangement joins TRBV27 to TRBJ2-1; D gene ambiguous. Per the germline V gene, CDR1 is MNHEY and CDR2 is SMNVEV (reference sequence). CDR3 size: 12 residues. Trimming removed 6 bases at V and 5 bases at J, with 8 bases between.

This clonotype was seen only a few times. The genes are TRBV6-5 and TRBJ1-2, with a weak D call TRBD1 (6 bases). Trimming removed 6 bases from V and 4 bases from J, with 15 bases in between. The CDR3 runs to 14 residues. In germline, CDR1 is MNHEY, CDR2 SVGAGI. The CDR3 here is CASRVRTVPYGYTF. CDR3 nucleotides: TGTGCCAGCAGGGTCCGGACAGTTCCCTATGGCTACACCTTC.

The sample holds a few counts of this clonotype. The chain couples TRBV12-3 or TRBV12-4 to TRBJ2-1; TRBD2 matches 14 bases. V lost 10 bases, J lost 14 bases, and 13 bases stayed unmatched. This CDR3 spans 14 amino acids. The DNA of the CDR3 is TGTGCCACCAAGACTAGCGGGAGGGCCGGTGTGAAGTTCTTC. Translating gives CATKTSGRAGVKFF.